The entry below gives a single T cell receptor beta chain sequence along with its context. The data are from a study of blood T cell repertoires in COVID-19. For the study at large: Whether acute or convalescent, the COVID-19 samples came from the United States, Italy and Spain. T cells, B-cell-depleted T cells, or PBMCs provided the cDNA or gDNA that served as material.

Original data processing: Estimation of nucleated cell counts relied on the amplification of reference gene primers. Repertoires were generated with immunoSEQ multiplex PCR, while TCRdb's copy carries only in-frame clones and drops some. V, J and clone size reflect that table, while D and trimming were determined from the DNA. Of some 110,000 clones listed, over 75% are singletons. V gave up 3 bases and J gave up 7 bases, with 19 bases separating them. Germline V gives CDR1 MNHNS, CDR2 SASEGT. This CDR3 region has 16 residues. The specimen was peripheral blood. J is TRBJ1-5 and V is TRBV6-1, with D possibly TRBD1 on 6 matching bases. The TCR was taken from a man aged 45-65 years with acute or convalescent COVID-19. The DNA for the CDR3 is TGTGCCAGCAGTGATTTGCCTGGGGGGGCTAACCAGCCCCAGCATTTT. This encodes CASSDLPGGANQPQHF.